This TCR beta chain was recorded in a study of T-cell reconstitution after alpha-beta-depleted transplantation in children. The CDR3 spans 13 residues. V was shortened by 4 bases and J by 5 bases, with 11 bases between the two germline ends. Germline CDR1 is ENHRY and CDR2 is SYGVKD. Findings and caveats of the study: One year post-transplant, T-cell counts and diversity were largely derived from T cells produced anew. Several patients had high TCRbeta diversity at day 60; it came from surviving recipient T cells and thymic progenitors. Alpha-beta T cells about two months after transplant reportedly derived from several hundred expanded graft clones.

During its preparation, the TCRbeta library received unique molecular identifiers. TCRdb fed the PCR reads into MiXCR, producing one record per CDR3 protein. The top ten hold 35% to 40% of the sample, which has about 200,000 distinct CDR3 sequences, around 7.7% seen once. This clonotype appeared many times. The antigen remains undetermined. The rearrangement joins TRBV10-3 to TRBJ1-2; maybe TRBD1 (5 bases). This TCR was sampled from a male patient between 2 and 9 years old who had a stem cell transplant for acute myeloid leukemia, so the T cells may come from the graft donor. Sequenced here: PBMCs, mostly from graft donor cells, sampled 360 days after TCRalphabeta/CD19-depleted stem cell transplant. This chain's CDR3 is CAISVGETYGYTF. CDR3 bases: TGTGCCATCAGTGTAGGGGAAACTTATGGCTACACCTTC.